The clone carrying this TCR beta chain came up a few times. As yet, its antigen is unknown. The CDR3 extends over 13 amino acids. V shed 6 bases and J 7 bases; nucleotides not matched to a gene: 5. Germline CDR1 is SGHAT and CDR2 is FQNNGV. This sample was taken from a study of response to subunit inactivated influenza vaccine. Study-wide points: Few new T cells, the authors suggested, are recruited by each seasonal influenza vaccination.

TCRdb analysed the RT-PCR reads with MiXCR anew, one entry per CDR3 protein. The table lists approximately 500,000 distinct CDR3 sequences, 10% to 15% of them singletons. This specimen consisted of PBMCs from blood, obtained more than 35 days after vaccination. The TCR was taken from a middle-aged man who received an inactivated influenza vaccine. The gene calls are TRBV11-2 and TRBJ2-1, with 8 positions matching TRBD1. The CDR3 DNA sequence: TGTGCCAGCAGACAGACAGGGGATAATGAGCAGTTCTTC. Protein product: CASRQTGDNEQFF.